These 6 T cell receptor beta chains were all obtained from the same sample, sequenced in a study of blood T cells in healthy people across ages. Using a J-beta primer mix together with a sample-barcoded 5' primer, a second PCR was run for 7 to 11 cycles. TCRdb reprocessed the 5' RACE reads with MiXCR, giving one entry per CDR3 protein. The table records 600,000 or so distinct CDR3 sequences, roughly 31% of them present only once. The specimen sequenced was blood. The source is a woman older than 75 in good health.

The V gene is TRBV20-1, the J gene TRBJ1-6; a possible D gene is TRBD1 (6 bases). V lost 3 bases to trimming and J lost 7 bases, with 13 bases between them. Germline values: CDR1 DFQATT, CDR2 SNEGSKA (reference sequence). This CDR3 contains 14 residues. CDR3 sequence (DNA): TGCAGTGCTAGTTCCGGGACAAAAAATTCACCCCTCCACTTT. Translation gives CSASSGTKNSPLHF.

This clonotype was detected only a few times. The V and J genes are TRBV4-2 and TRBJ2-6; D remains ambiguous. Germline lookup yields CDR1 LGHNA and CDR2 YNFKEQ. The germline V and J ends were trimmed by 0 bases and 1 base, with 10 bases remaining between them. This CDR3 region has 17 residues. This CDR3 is CASSQELASSGANVLTF. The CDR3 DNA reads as TGTGCCAGCAGCCAAGAATTAGCAAGTTCTGGGGCCAACGTCCTGACTTTC.

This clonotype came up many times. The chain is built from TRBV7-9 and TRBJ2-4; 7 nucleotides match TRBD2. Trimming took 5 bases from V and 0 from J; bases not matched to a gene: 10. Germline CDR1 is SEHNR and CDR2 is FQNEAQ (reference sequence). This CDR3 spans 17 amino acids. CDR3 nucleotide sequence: TGTGCCAGCAGCCAAGGGAGGGGACGTCTAGCCAAAAACATTCAGTACTTC. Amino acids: CASSQGRGRLAKNIQYF.

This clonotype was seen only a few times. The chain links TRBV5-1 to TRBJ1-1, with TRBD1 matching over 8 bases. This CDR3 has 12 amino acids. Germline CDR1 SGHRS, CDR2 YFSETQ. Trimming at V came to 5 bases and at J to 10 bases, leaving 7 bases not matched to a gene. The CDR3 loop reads CASRSDQGAAFF. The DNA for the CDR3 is TGCGCCAGCAGGTCCGATCAGGGGGCAGCTTTCTTT.

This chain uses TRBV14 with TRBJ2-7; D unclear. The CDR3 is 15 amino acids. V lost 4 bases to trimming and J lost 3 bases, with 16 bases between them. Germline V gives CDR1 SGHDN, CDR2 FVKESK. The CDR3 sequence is CASSPTLFPNYEQYF. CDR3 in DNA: TGTGCCAGCAGCCCAACACTTTTCCCCAACTACGAGCAGTACTTC.

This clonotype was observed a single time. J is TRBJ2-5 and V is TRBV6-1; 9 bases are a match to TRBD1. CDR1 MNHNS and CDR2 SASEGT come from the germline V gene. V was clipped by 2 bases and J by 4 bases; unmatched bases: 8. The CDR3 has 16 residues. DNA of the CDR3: TGTGCCAGCAGTGAATTTTCGGGGACAGGGTCAGAGACCCAGTACTTC. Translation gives CASSEFSGTGSETQYF.